This T cell receptor (beta chain) was identified in a study of regulatory T cells in long-lasting Graves disease. Researchers made TCR beta libraries by using iRepertoire HTBI primers and running Arm-PCR on CDR3 regions. TCRdb redid the calling of the multiplex PCR reads with MiXCR, one entry per CDR3 protein. The sample yields about 400,000 distinct CDR3 sequences, less than 25% seen once. Time point noted: persistent/refractory GD, antithyroid drugs over 5 years with positive TRAb. Extracted PBMC RNA gave rise to the TCR library. Germline CDR1 MNHNS, CDR2 SASEGT. The CDR3 covers 15 residues. With 7 bases clipped from V and 5 bases from J, the junction kept 11 bases outside the gene matches. This clonotype was counted many times.

This TCR came from a female donor with Graves disease. The material sequenced was peripheral blood mononuclear cells (PBMCs), taken when the disease was refractory, from a patient treated with antithyroid drugs. This chain links TRBV6-1 with TRBJ2-5, with TRBD2 identical over 9 bases. This CDR3 reads CASNPGLAVSETQYF. The DNA for the CDR3 is TGTGCCAGCAACCCGGGACTAGCAGTTTCGGAGACCCAGTACTTC.